This T cell receptor (beta chain) was sequenced during a study of shared clonotypes between healthy human individuals. Findings and limits, study-wide: Clonotypes not shared had lower generation probabilities than those common to all four donors.

The CDR3 extends over 14 amino acids. V shed 1 base and J 4 bases; nucleotides not matched to a gene: 1. Per the germline V gene, CDR1 is SGDLS and CDR2 is YYNGEE. The repertoire was sequenced with immunoSEQ multiplex PCR; TCRdb's copy has only in-frame clones and lacks some. The sample has some 1,400,000 clones, 95% to 97% seen once. Details on this clone: Its target is not known. This CDR3 is also generated by other DNA sequences in the sample.

The sample taken for sequencing was naive CD4+ T cells sorted from blood. Indicated subset: CD45RA+ positively selected. This sequence joins TRBV9 and TRBJ1-3, with 8 bases identical to TRBD1. This clonotype was sampled from a man younger than 45 in good health. The CDR3, as DNA: TGTGCCAGCAGCGTACAGGGGGCCGGAAACACCATATATTTT. It specifies CASSVQGAGNTIYF.